The next 15 T cell receptor beta chains were all read from a single sample in a study of vaccination effects on CD4 cells after COVID-19. Before sequencing, viral peptide pools were used by the ViraFEST assay to expand antigen-specific CD4+ T cells. Cultured cells yielded isolated CD4+ T cells after about ten days. People in the vaccine group had not been infected with SARS-CoV-2 before, and their nucleocapsid antibodies were negative. Repertoires were generated with immunoSEQ multiplex PCR, while TCRdb's copy carries only in-frame clones and drops some. The data contain roughly 63,000 clones, around three quarters of them singletons. The antigens of these receptors remain unknown. The sample consisted of CD4+ T cells from PBMCs cultured with HCoV-OC43 spike peptides, taken before COVID-19 vaccination. As to subset: HCoV-OC43 spike overlapping peptide pool stimulation. Receptor source: a human donor who received a COVID-19 vaccine.

V gene TRBV4-1 combines with J gene TRBJ1-4; a possible D gene is TRBD1 (5 bases). The CDR3 length is 15 residues. Germline CDR1 and CDR2: MGHRA and YSYEKL. Trimming cost V 6 bases and J 0 bases, with 11 bases left between them. Written as DNA, the CDR3 is TGCGCCAGCAGTCAGGGCTACGCAACTAATGAAAAACTGTTTTTT. Translation: CASSQGYATNEKLFF.

The chain is built from TRBV11-2 and TRBJ1-4; 7 bases match TRBD1. CDR1 is SGHAT and CDR2 is FQNNGV in the germline V gene. This CDR3 has 15 residues. J gave up 2 bases and V 1 base, and 1 base lay outside the gene matches. The CDR3 sequence is CASSLGQGTNEKLFF. In nucleotides, the CDR3 is TGTGCCAGCAGCTTAGGACAGGGTACTAATGAAAAACTGTTTTTT.

V and J are TRBV5-1 and TRBJ2-2; 10 positions agree with TRBD1. From germline, CDR1 is SGHRS and CDR2 YFSETQ. The CDR3 has 15 amino acids. The V gene end was trimmed by 0 bases and the J gene end by 7 bases; junction bases not matched to a gene: 3. The CDR3 protein is CASSLGQGANGELFF. The DNA for the CDR3 is TGCGCCAGCAGCTTGGGACAGGGGGCAAACGGGGAGCTGTTTTTT.

The rearrangement joins TRBV7-3 to TRBJ1-6; 7 nucleotides align to TRBD1. The CDR3 covers 15 residues. Losses at the gene ends were 6 bases for V and 6 bases for J; bases not matched to a gene: 8. CDR1 and CDR2 (germline): SGHTA, FQGTGA. The CDR3 coding sequence is TGTGCCAGCAGTTCGACAGGGAACGGTAATTCACCCCTCCACTTT. It encodes CASSSTGNGNSPLHF.

This rearrangement joins TRBV19 to TRBJ1-2, with 7 bases identical to TRBD1. Germline CDR1 reads LNHDA; CDR2 reads SQIVND (reference sequence). Losses at the gene ends were 5 bases for V and 8 bases for J; bases not matched to a gene: 8. The CDR3 runs to 13 residues. The CDR3 protein is CASSFDRVAGYTF. The CDR3 DNA follows: TGTGCCAGTAGTTTCGACAGGGTTGCCGGCTACACCTTC.

The genes are TRBV24-1 and TRBJ1-5; D gene unclear. Germline V gene lookup returns CDR1 KGHDR and CDR2 SFDVKD. The CDR3 spans 13 residues. Deletions cut 3 bases from V and 4 bases from J, with 6 bases between. The CDR3 DNA is TGTGCCACCAGTGATGTGAGGAATCAGCCCCAGCATTTT. Its protein product is CATSDVRNQPQHF.

The chain uses TRBV29-1 and TRBJ1-1; no clear D gene. Germline CDR1 is SQVTM and CDR2 is ANQGSEA. V was shortened by 5 bases and J by 1 base, with 11 bases between the two germline ends. CDR3 length: 13 amino acids. In nucleotides, the CDR3 is TGCAGCGTTCAGCGGATCCAGAACACTGAAGCTTTCTTT. This codes for CSVQRIQNTEAFF.

The V and J genes are TRBV30 and TRBJ2-7; TRBD1 is a possible D gene (7 bases). The CDR3 length is 13 residues. Trimming stripped 4 bases from V and 0 bases from J, with 10 bases between. Germline CDR1 is GTSNPN and CDR2 is SVGIG (reference sequence). This chain's CDR3 is CAWTGDSSYEQYV. CDR3 sequence (DNA): TGTGCCTGGACGGGGGACAGCTCCTACGAGCAGTACGTC.

This sequence joins TRBV10-2 and TRBJ2-1, with 10 bases matching TRBD2. Germline V CDR1 and CDR2: WSHSY, SAAADI. The CDR3 runs to 16 residues. Trimming took 3 bases from V and 8 from J; bases not matched to a gene: 10. CDR3 region: CASSDAAAGGYHEQFF. The DNA of the CDR3 is TGCGCCAGCAGTGACGCGGCAGCGGGGGGGTATCATGAGCAGTTCTTC.

The V gene is TRBV28, the J gene TRBJ2-5; a possible D gene is TRBD1 (5 bases). Germline values: CDR1 MDHEN, CDR2 SYDVKM. The CDR3 is 15 amino acids. V lost 7 bases and J lost 4, with 19 bases in between. The chain's CDR3 is CASNLAFPGAETQYF. The CDR3, as DNA: TGTGCCAGCAATTTGGCATTCCCTGGGGCAGAGACCCAGTACTTC.

The J gene is TRBJ2-7, the V gene TRBV2; D remains unclear. V was cut by 7 bases and J by 0 bases, with 7 bases left in between. The CDR3 extends over 12 amino acids. Germline lookup yields CDR1 SNHLY and CDR2 FYNNEI. The CDR3 DNA reads as TGTGCCAGCAAGGCAGGCTCCTACGAGCAGTACGTC. It translates to CASKAGSYEQYV.

The chain uses TRBV10-1 and TRBJ1-4, with D possibly TRBD1 on 6 matching bases. Germline V gene lookup returns CDR1 WNHNN and CDR2 SYGVQD (reference sequence). The CDR3 is 13 amino acids. V lost 10 bases and J 6 bases, leaving 15 bases between the germline ends. The CDR3 reads CATTGHLDEKLFF. The CDR3 DNA is TGCGCCACCACGGGACACCTTGATGAAAAACTGTTTTTT.

This chain connects TRBV11-2 to TRBJ2-5; no firm D call. Trimming shortened V by 6 bases and J by 5 bases, and 10 bases separated the two germline ends. The germline V gene has CDR1 SGHAT and CDR2 FQNNGV. The CDR3 totals 12 residues. Here the CDR3 reads CASRPTWETQYF. The CDR3 DNA is TGTGCCAGCAGGCCCACTTGGGAGACCCAGTACTTC.

V is TRBV6-5 and J is TRBJ1-1; no definite D call. Germline V gene lookup returns CDR1 MNHEY and CDR2 SVGAGI. V dropped 6 bases and J dropped 8 bases, with 10 bases sitting between them. The CDR3 consists of 11 residues. The CDR3 sequence is CASRGSSEAFF. The DNA of the CDR3 is TGTGCCAGCAGAGGGAGTTCCGAAGCTTTCTTT.

This clone has a handful of counts. The genes are TRBV7-2 and TRBJ2-7; D gene uncertain. The CDR3 extends over 14 amino acids. V was pared by 0 bases and J by 1 base, with 7 bases between. Germline values: CDR1 SGHTA, CDR2 FQGNSA. The CDR3 region has the DNA TGTGCCAGCAGCTTAGCTGTGACTTCCTACGAGCAGTACGTC. Encoded protein: CASSLAVTSYEQYV.